Listed here are 28 T cell receptor beta chains from one sample, sequenced in a study of shared clonotypes between healthy human individuals. TCRdb keeps only in-frame clones here, not all; method: immunoSEQ multiplex PCR. In the table there are roughly 2,500,000 clones, 93% of which are singletons. Material for sequencing was naive CD4+ T cells from PBMCs. As to subset: CD45RA+ positively selected. The origin of the receptors is a man aged 18 to 35 in good health. Some clones in this sample may be carry-over from other donors' samples.

The chain is built from TRBV6-5 and TRBJ2-5; D might be TRBD1 (6 bases). This CDR3 comprises 13 residues. The ends were cut back, 9 bases at V and 3 bases at J, with 14 bases in the middle. CDR1 is MNHEY and CDR2 is SVGAGI in the germline V gene. CDR3 region: CARLTGHEETQYF. The CDR3 bases are TGTGCCAGACTGACAGGACACGAAGAGACCCAGTACTTC.

This clone has just one count. The chain couples TRBV7-8 to TRBJ1-4; a weak D match, TRBD1 (5 bases). V was trimmed by 0 bases and J by 3 bases, leaving 8 bases between them. Per germline, CDR1 SGHVS and CDR2 FQNEAQ. CDR3 length: 15 amino acids. CDR3 nucleotides: TGTGCCAGCAGCTTAGCCGGGGACCCTAATGAAAAACTGTTTTTT. It encodes CASSLAGDPNEKLFF.

This clone has only one observation. This rearrangement joins TRBV5-1 to TRBJ1-1; D is possibly TRBD1 (6 bases). This CDR3 region has 16 residues. Germline CDR1 reads SGHRS; CDR2 reads YFSETQ. With 4 bases removed from V and 1 base from J, the gap between germline ends came to 17 bases. CDR3 in DNA: TGCGCCAGCAGCCTTCTATCGACAGGTACGAACACTGAAGCTTTCTTT. It encodes CASSLLSTGTNTEAFF.

The genes are TRBV6-1 and TRBJ2-7, with TRBD2 as a possible D gene (5 bases). The germline V gene has CDR1 MNHNS and CDR2 SASEGT. Trimming stripped 6 bases from V and 0 bases from J, with 15 bases between. This CDR3 is 15 amino acids long. Written as DNA, the CDR3 is TGTGCCAGCAGGGAGGTCCTTGGGTACTCCTACGAGCAGTACTTC. Translating it yields CASREVLGYSYEQYF.

This chain links TRBV5-1 with TRBJ2-3, with 10 positions matching TRBD2. The V and J ends lost 1 base and 0 bases, in that order; junction bases with no gene match: 2. CDR1 and CDR2 (germline): SGHRS, YFSETQ. The CDR3 has 16 amino acids. The CDR3 here is CASSLQTSGSTDTQYF. CDR3 in DNA: TGCGCCAGCAGCTTGCAGACTAGCGGGAGCACAGATACGCAGTATTTT.

CDR3 region: CASRDRILNTEAFF. Here the CDR3 DNA reads TGTGCCAGCCGGGACAGAATTCTGAACACTGAAGCTTTCTTT. The chain combines TRBV6-1 with TRBJ1-1; TRBD1 aligns across 7 bases. The V segment lost 8 bases and the J segment 0 bases; nucleotides outside the gene matches: 6. From germline, CDR1 is MNHNS and CDR2 SASEGT. CDR3 length equals 14 residues.

The V call is TRBV19, the J call TRBJ2-7; unclear D gene. Trimming took off 3 bases at V and 3 bases at J, with 9 bases between the two ends. This CDR3 has 13 amino acids. Germline V gene lookup returns CDR1 LNHDA and CDR2 SQIVND (reference sequence). The CDR3 nucleotides read TGTGCCAGTAGTATTTTCCATTGCTACGAGCAGTACTTC. Protein product: CASSIFHCYEQYF.

This chain uses TRBV7-3 with TRBJ2-1; 8 bases align to TRBD2. V gave up 3 bases and J gave up 6 bases; unmatched junction bases: 4. Germline CDR1 reads SGHTA; CDR2 reads FQGTGA. This CDR3 has 14 residues. The CDR3 DNA reads TGTGCCAGCAGCTTGTCGGGACTAGTCAATGAGCAGTTCTTC. Its protein is CASSLSGLVNEQFF.

The chain couples TRBV2 to TRBJ2-5, with 13 nucleotides matching TRBD2. Germline V CDR1 and CDR2: SNHLY, FYNNEI. The V and J ends lost 7 bases and 1 base, in that order; junction bases with no gene match: 6. CDR3 length: 16 amino acids. CDR3 sequence reads: CASILGLAGAQETQYF. The CDR3, as DNA: TGTGCCAGCATCCTCGGACTAGCGGGAGCCCAAGAGACCCAGTACTTC.

This sequence joins TRBV6-5 and TRBJ2-7, with 7 bases fitting TRBD1. This CDR3 region has 15 residues. Germline V CDR1 and CDR2: MNHEY, SVGAGI. V trimming: 0 bases; J trimming: 1 base; junction bases outside the gene matches: 3. The CDR3 nucleotides are TGTGCCAGCAGTTACTCGAGGGACAGATCCTACGAGCAGTACTTC. Amino acids: CASSYSRDRSYEQYF.

The rearrangement joins TRBV5-1 to TRBJ1-4, with TRBD1 matching over 10 bases. Germline V CDR1 and CDR2: SGHRS, YFSETQ. The CDR3 loop spans 16 amino acids. V trimming: 2 bases; J trimming: 2 bases; junction bases outside the gene matches: 3. The CDR3 sequence: CASSLGQGGTNEKLFF. CDR3 DNA sequence: TGCGCCAGCAGCTTAGGACAGGGGGGGACTAATGAAAAACTGTTTTTT.

The chain has TRBV11-1 and TRBJ2-4; 13 nucleotides match TRBD2. V lost 4 bases, J lost 0 bases, and 9 bases stayed unmatched. CDR3 length equals 19 residues. CDR1 and CDR2 from the germline V gene are SGHAT and FQDESV (reference sequence). Written as DNA, the CDR3 is TGTGCCAGCAGCTCTGTCGGGACTAGCGGGGAACTAGCCAAAAACATTCAGTACTTC. It yields the protein CASSSVGTSGELAKNIQYF.

This chain links TRBV5-4 with TRBJ2-3; a weak D match, TRBD2 (6 bases). Trimming took off 3 bases at V and 2 bases at J, with 10 bases between the two ends. The CDR3 length is 14 residues. Germline V gives CDR1 SGHNT, CDR2 YYREEE (reference sequence). CDR3 sequence (DNA): TGTGCCAGCAGCTCGGAGGGCACCACAGATACGCAGTATTTT. Its protein is CASSSEGTTDTQYF.

This clone was found once. The V gene is TRBV27, the J gene TRBJ1-5; possible D gene TRBD1, 5 bases. Trimming cost V 6 bases and J 1 base, with 16 bases left between them. The CDR3 extends over 16 amino acids. CDR1 and CDR2 (germline): MNHEY, SMNVEV (reference sequence). The CDR3 loop reads CASRPDGGLSNQPQHF. The CDR3 DNA reads as TGTGCCAGCAGGCCGGACGGGGGACTAAGCAATCAGCCCCAGCATTTT.

The table lists this clone with a count of one. The chain is built from TRBV14 and TRBJ2-7, with 7 bases identical to TRBD2. The CDR3 is 15 amino acids. The germline CDR1 and CDR2 sequences are SGHDN and FVKESK. V lost 3 bases and J lost 2; bases outside the gene matches: 7. The CDR3 DNA is TGTGCCAGCAGCCACCAGGGTCGGGGGGCCTACGAGCAGTACTTC. Protein sequence: CASSHQGRGAYEQYF.

The chain is built from TRBV6-1 and TRBJ2-7; D may be TRBD1 or TRBD2 (5 bases each). Trimming took 3 bases from V and 0 from J, leaving 9 bases between them. The CDR3 consists of 14 residues. CDR1 is MNHNS and CDR2 is SASEGT in the germline V gene. CDR3 residues: CASSDIGTSYEQYF. CDR3 bases: TGTGCCAGCAGTGACATAGGGACCTCCTACGAGCAGTACTTC.

This chain connects TRBV12-5 to TRBJ1-5; D remains unclear. The V end lost 2 bases, the J end lost 3 bases, and 23 bases lay between the germline ends. The CDR3 has 19 amino acids. Germline V lookup: CDR1 LGHNT, CDR2 FRNRAP. This chain's CDR3 is CASGLLDTGYSDLNQPQHF. As DNA, the CDR3 is TGTGCTAGTGGTTTGTTAGACACTGGATATTCAGACCTCAATCAGCCCCAGCATTTT.

The V call is TRBV7-9, the J call TRBJ2-1; 8 bases agree with TRBD2. The V gene end was trimmed by 5 bases and the J gene end by 4 bases; junction bases not matched to a gene: 10. Germline-derived CDR1 and CDR2 are SEHNR and FQNEAQ (reference sequence). The CDR3 runs 16 residues. This CDR3 reads CASSPLLAGRYNEQFF. CDR3 coding DNA: TGTGCCAGCAGCCCCTTATTAGCGGGAAGGTACAATGAGCAGTTCTTC.

V usage is TRBV11-3 and J usage is TRBJ2-2; 7 bases align to TRBD1. Trimming removed 2 bases from V and 1 base from J; junction bases left unmatched: 1. The CDR3 is made up of 15 amino acids. In germline, CDR1 is SGHNT, CDR2 YENEEA. In nucleotides, the CDR3 is TGTGCCAGCAGCTTAAGGACAGGGAACACCGGGGAGCTGTTTTTT. Protein product: CASSLRTGNTGELFF.

The rearrangement joins TRBV28 to TRBJ1-1, with 8 bases aligning to TRBD1. The length of the CDR3 is 14 residues. Germline CDR1 and CDR2: MDHEN and SYDVKM. J gave up 6 bases and V 5 bases, and 8 bases lay outside the gene matches. The CDR3 sequence: CASSLAGGFAEAFF. In DNA, the CDR3 is TGTGCCAGCAGTCTGGCAGGGGGCTTTGCTGAAGCTTTCTTT.

The chain couples TRBV29-1 to TRBJ1-2; D may be TRBD1 (6 bases). V gave up 7 bases and J gave up 4 bases, with 10 bases separating them. In germline, CDR1 is SQVTM, CDR2 ANQGSEA. The CDR3 sequence is 11 residues long. In nucleotides, the CDR3 is TGCAGCGCAGGGGAGACCTATGGCTACACCTTC. It encodes CSAGETYGYTF. Supplemented by reference TRBV29-1 and TRBJ1-2, the full variable domain reads SAVISQKPSRDICQRGTSLTIQCQVDSQVTMMFWYRQQPGQSLTLIATANQGSEATYESGFVIDKFPISRPNLTFSTLTVSNMSPEDSSIYLCSAGETYGYTFGSGTRLTVV.

As regards this clone: Other nucleotide sequences in the sample specify the same CDR3. The chain is built from TRBV5-1 and TRBJ1-1, with D possibly TRBD1 on 5 matching bases. The CDR3 has 13 residues. Trimming removed 5 bases at V and 1 base at J, with 9 bases between. Germline assignment: CDR1 SGHRS and CDR2 YFSETQ. The CDR3, as DNA: TGCGCCAGCAGGGACGGGGGGAACACTGAAGCTTTCTTT. It is translated as CASRDGGNTEAFF.

The chain carries TRBV28 and TRBJ1-2; 12 bases are a match to TRBD1. CDR1 is MDHEN and CDR2 is SYDVKM in the germline V gene. V was pared by 4 bases and J by 8 bases, with 8 bases of the junction left unmatched. The length of the CDR3 is 15 residues. Here the CDR3 reads CASSYRDRGQRGYTF. In nucleotides, the CDR3 is TGTGCCAGCAGTTACCGGGACAGGGGGCAAAGGGGCTACACCTTC.

The V gene is TRBV4-1, the J gene TRBJ1-3, with TRBD1 matching over 7 bases. The germline V gene encodes CDR1 MGHRA and CDR2 YSYEKL. This CDR3 spans 15 amino acids. The trim removed 3 bases at V and 3 bases at J, leaving 5 bases unmatched. The CDR3 here is CASSHPGGDGNTIYF. CDR3 in DNA: TGCGCCAGCAGCCACCCAGGGGGGGATGGAAACACCATATATTTT.

The chain has TRBV27 and TRBJ2-3; D might be TRBD1 (5 bases). Germline loops: CDR1 MNHEY, CDR2 SMNVEV (reference sequence). Trimming shortened V by 5 bases and J by 2 bases, and 14 bases separated the two germline ends. This CDR3 is built from 15 residues. This chain's CDR3 is CASSRGRAFTDTQYF. The CDR3 DNA reads as TGTGCCAGCAGTCGAGGCAGGGCCTTCACAGATACGCAGTATTTT.

V usage is TRBV29-1 and J usage is TRBJ2-7, with D possibly matching TRBD2 (6 bases). The CDR3 is 15 amino acids. V was shortened by 7 bases and J by 6 bases, with 25 bases between the two germline ends. CDR1 and CDR2 (germline): SQVTM, ANQGSEA. CDR3 region: CSASRGVSTPSEQYF. CDR3 DNA: TGCAGCGCCTCTCGCGGGGTCTCTACCCCTTCCGAGCAGTACTTC.

The chain uses TRBV7-8 and TRBJ1-5; TRBD1 might be the D (6 bases). This CDR3 region has 15 residues. Germline CDR1 is SGHVS and CDR2 is FQNEAQ. The V end was cut by 1 base, the J end by 5 bases, with 12 bases between. For the CDR3, the DNA is TGTGCCAGCAGCTTAGACGACAGGTTGGATCAGCCCCAGCATTTT. Translating it yields CASSLDDRLDQPQHF.

V gene TRBV23-1 combines with J gene TRBJ2-1; 15 positions agree with TRBD2. TRBV23-1 qualifies as an ORF whose function is uncertain. Trimming removed 4 bases from V and 4 bases from J; junction bases left unmatched: 5. CDR3 length equals 17 residues. The CDR3 DNA is TGCGCCAGCAGTCCGGGACTAGCGGGAGGTCCGTACAATGAGCAGTTCTTC. Amino acid sequence: CASSPGLAGGPYNEQFF.